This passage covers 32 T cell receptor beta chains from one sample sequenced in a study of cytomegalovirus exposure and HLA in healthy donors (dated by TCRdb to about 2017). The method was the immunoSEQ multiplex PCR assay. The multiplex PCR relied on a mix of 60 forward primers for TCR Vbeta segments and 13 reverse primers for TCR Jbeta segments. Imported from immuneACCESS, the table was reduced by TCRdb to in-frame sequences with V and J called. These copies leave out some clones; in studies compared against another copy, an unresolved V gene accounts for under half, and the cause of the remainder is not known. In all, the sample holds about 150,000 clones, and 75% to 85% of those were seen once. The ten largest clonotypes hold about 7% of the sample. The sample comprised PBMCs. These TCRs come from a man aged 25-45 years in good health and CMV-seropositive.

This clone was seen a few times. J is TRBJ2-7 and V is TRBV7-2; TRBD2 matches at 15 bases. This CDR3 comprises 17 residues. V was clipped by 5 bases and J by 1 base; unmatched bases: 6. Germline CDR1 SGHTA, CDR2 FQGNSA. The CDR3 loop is CASSPRTSGGASYEQYF. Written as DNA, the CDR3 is TGTGCCAGCAGCCCGCGGACTAGCGGGGGGGCATCCTACGAGCAGTACTTC. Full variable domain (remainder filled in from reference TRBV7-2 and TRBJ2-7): GAGVSQSPSNKVTEKGKDVELRCDPISGHTALYWYRQSLGQGLEFLIYFQGNSAPDKSGLPSDRFSAERTGGSVSTLTIQRTQQEDSAVYLCASSPRTSGGASYEQYFGPGTRLTVT.

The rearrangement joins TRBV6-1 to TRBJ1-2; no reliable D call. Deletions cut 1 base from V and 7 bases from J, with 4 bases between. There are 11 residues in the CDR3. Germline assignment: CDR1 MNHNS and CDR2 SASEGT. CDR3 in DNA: TGTGCCAGCAGTGAAGGGGCTGGCTACACCTTC. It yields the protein CASSEGAGYTF.

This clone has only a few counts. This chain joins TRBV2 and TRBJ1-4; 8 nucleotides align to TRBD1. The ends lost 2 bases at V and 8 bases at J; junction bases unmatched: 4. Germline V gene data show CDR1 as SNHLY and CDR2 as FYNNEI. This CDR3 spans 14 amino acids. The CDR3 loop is CASSEQGAWEKLFF. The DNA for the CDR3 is TGTGCCAGCAGTGAACAGGGGGCTTGGGAAAAACTGTTTTTT.

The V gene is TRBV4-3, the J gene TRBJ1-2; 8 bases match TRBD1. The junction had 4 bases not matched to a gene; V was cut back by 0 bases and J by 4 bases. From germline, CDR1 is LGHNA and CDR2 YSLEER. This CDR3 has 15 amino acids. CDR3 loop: CASSQDPGQGYGYTF. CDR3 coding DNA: TGCGCCAGCAGCCAAGATCCCGGACAGGGCTATGGCTACACCTTC.

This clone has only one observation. CDR3 sequence (DNA): TGTGCCAGCAGCAAAGAAGGGACAGGGGTGGACGAGCAGTACTTC. Its protein product is CASSKEGTGVDEQYF. V and J are TRBV21-1 and TRBJ2-7; no DNA check was done on the table's D call, TRBD1. TRBV21-1 is labeled a pseudogene. CDR3 length: 15 residues.

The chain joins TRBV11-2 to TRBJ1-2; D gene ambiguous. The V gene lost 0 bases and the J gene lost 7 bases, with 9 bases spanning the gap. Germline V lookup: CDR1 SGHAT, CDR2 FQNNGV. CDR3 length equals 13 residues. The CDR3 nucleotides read TGTGCCAGCAGCTTAGAGGGAGGGCTTGGCTACACCTTC. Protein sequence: CASSLEGGLGYTF.

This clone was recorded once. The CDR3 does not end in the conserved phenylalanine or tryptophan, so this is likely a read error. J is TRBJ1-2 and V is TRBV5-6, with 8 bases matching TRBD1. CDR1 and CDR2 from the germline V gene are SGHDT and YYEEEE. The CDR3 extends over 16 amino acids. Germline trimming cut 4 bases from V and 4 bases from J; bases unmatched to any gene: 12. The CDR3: CASSRAQGASGYGYTL. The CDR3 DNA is TGTGCCAGCAGCAGGGCCCAGGGGGCTAGTGGCTATGGCTACACCCTC.

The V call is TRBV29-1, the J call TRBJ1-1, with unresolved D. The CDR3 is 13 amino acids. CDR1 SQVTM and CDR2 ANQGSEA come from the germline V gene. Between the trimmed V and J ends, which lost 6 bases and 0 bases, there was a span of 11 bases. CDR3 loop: CSVVSNLNTEAFF. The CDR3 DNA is TGCAGCGTGGTGAGCAATTTGAACACTGAAGCTTTCTTT.

The CDR3: CASSLRRASTYYYNSPLHF. The CDR3 bases are TGTGCCAGCAGCTTACGCAGGGCCTCCACCTATTACTATAATTCACCCCTCCACTTT. V usage is TRBV11-3 and J usage is TRBJ1-6; maybe TRBD1 (5 bases). V was clipped by 2 bases and J by 3 bases, with 20 bases between them. Germline CDR1 reads SGHNT; CDR2 reads YENEEA. The CDR3 contains 19 residues.

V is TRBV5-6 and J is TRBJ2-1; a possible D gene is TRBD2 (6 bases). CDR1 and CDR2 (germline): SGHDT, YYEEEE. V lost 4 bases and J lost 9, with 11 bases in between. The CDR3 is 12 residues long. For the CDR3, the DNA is TGTGCCAGCAGCCCCCCGGGACTTGAGCAGTTCTTC. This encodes CASSPPGLEQFF.

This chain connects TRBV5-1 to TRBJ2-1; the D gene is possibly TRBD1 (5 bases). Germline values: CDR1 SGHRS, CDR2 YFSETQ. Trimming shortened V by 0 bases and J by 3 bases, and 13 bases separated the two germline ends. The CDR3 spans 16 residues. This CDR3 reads CASSLGLTGYYNEQFF. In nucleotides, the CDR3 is TGCGCCAGCAGCTTGGGGTTAACAGGTTACTACAATGAGCAGTTCTTC.

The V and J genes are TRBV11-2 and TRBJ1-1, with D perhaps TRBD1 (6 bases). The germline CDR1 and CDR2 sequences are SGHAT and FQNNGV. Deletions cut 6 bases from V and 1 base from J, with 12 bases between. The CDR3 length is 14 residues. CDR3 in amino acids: CASSPGAGNTEAFF. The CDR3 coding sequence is TGTGCCAGCAGTCCAGGGGCCGGGAACACTGAAGCTTTCTTT.

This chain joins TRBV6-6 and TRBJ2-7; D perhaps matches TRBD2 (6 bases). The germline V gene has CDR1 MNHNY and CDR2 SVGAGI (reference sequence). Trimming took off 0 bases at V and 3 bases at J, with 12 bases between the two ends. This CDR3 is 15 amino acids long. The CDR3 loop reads CASSYSEEGIYEQYF. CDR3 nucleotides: TGTGCCAGCAGTTACTCGGAGGAGGGAATCTACGAGCAGTACTTC.

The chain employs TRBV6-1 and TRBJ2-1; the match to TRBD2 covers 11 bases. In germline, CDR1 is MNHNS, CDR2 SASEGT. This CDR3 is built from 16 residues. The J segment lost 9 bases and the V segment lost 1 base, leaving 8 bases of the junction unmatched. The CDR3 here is CASSEGVAGGPIEQFF. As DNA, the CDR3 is TGTGCCAGCAGTGAAGGGGTAGCGGGAGGGCCGATTGAGCAGTTCTTC.

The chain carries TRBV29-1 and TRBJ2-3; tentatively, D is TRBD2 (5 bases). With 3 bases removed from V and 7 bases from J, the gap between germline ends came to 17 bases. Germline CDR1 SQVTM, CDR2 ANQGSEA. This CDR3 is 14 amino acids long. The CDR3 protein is CSVDAVEGSNTQYF. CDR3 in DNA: TGCAGCGTTGACGCGGTAGAGGGATCAAATACGCAGTATTTT.

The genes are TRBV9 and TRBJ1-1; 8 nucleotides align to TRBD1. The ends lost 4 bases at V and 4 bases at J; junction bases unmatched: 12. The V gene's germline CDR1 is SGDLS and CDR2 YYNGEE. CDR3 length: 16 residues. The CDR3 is CASSRNPTGVATEAFF. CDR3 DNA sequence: TGTGCCAGCAGCCGCAACCCGACAGGGGTTGCCACTGAAGCTTTCTTT.

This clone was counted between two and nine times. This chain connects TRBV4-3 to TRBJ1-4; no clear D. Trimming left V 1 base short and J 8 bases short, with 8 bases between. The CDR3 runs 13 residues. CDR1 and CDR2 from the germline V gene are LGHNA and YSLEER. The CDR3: CASSQVRAEKLFF. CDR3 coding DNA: TGCGCCAGCAGCCAAGTGCGGGCGGAAAAACTGTTTTTT.

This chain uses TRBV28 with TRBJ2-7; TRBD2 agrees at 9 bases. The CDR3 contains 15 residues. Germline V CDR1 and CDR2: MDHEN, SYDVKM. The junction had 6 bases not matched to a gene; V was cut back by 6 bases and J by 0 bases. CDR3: CASRLSGRSSYEQYF. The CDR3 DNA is TGTGCCAGCAGACTCAGCGGGAGGAGCTCCTACGAGCAGTACTTC.

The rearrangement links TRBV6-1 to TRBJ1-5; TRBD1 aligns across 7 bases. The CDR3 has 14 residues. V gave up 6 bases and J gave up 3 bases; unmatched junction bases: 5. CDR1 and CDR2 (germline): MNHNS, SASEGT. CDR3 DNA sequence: TGTGCCAGCAGACGACAGGGTTTCAATCAGCCCCAGCATTTT. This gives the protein CASRRQGFNQPQHF.

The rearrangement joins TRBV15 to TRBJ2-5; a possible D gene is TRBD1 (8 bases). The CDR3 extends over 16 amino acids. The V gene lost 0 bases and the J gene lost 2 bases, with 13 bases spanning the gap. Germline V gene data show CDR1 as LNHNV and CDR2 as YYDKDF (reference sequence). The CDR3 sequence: CATSREEQGGQETQYF. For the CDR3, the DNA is TGTGCCACCAGCAGAGAGGAACAGGGGGGGCAAGAGACCCAGTACTTC.

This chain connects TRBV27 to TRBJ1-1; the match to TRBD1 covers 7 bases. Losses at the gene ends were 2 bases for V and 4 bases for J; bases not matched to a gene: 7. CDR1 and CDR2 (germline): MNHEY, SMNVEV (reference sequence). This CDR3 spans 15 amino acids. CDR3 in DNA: TGTGCCAGCAGTTTAGGGCCCGACAGGGCCACTGAAGCTTTCTTT. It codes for CASSLGPDRATEAFF.

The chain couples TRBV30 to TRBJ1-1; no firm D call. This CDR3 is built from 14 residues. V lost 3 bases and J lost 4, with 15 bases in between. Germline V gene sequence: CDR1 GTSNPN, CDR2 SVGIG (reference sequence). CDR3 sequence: CAWRSFRVSTEAFF. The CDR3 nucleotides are TGTGCCTGGAGGTCATTTCGGGTCAGCACTGAAGCTTTCTTT.

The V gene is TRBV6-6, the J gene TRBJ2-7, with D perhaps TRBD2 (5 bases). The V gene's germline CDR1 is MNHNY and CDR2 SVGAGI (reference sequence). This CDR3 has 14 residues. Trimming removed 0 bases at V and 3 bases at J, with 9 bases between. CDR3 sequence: CASSYSRGNYEQYF. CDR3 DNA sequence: TGTGCCAGCAGTTACTCAAGAGGGAACTACGAGCAGTACTTC.

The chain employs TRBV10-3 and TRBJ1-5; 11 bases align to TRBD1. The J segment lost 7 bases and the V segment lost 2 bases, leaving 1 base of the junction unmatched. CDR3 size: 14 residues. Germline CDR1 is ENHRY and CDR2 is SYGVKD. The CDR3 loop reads CAISEGQGAQPQHF. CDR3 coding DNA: TGTGCCATCAGTGAGGGACAGGGGGCCCAGCCCCAGCATTTT.

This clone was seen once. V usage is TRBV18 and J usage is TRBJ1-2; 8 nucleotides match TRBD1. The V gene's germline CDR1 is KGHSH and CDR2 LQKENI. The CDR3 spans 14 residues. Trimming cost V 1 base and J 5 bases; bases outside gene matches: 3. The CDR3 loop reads CASSPLDRVYGYTF. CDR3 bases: TGTGCCAGCTCACCACTGGACAGGGTGTATGGCTACACCTTC.

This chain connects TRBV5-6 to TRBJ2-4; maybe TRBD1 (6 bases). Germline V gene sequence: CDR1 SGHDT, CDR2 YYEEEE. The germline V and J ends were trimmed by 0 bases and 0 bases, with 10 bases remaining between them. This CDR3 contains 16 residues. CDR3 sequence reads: CASSLDRALAKNIQYF. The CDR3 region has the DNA TGTGCCAGCAGCTTGGACAGGGCCCTAGCCAAAAACATTCAGTACTTC.

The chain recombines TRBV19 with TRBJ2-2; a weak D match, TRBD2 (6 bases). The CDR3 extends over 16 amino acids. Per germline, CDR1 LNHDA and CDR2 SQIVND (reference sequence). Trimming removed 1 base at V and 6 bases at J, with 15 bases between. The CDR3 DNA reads TGTGCCAGTAGTATAGGTTCAGGAGGGTATTCCGGGGAGCTGTTTTTT. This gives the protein CASSIGSGGYSGELFF.

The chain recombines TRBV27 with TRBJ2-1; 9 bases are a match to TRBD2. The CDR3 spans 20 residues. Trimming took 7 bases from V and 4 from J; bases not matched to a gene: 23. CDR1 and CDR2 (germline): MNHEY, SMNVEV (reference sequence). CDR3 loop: CASTPTGSGSLLGAYNEQFF. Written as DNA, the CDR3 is TGTGCCAGCACCCCAACGGGTAGCGGGAGTTTGCTGGGGGCATACAATGAGCAGTTCTTC.

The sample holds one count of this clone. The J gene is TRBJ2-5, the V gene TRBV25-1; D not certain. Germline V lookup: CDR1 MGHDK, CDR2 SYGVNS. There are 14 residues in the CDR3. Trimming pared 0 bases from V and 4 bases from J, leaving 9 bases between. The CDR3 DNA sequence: TGTGCCAGCAGTGAATATCTGGTCGGAGAGACCCAGTACTTC. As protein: CASSEYLVGETQYF.

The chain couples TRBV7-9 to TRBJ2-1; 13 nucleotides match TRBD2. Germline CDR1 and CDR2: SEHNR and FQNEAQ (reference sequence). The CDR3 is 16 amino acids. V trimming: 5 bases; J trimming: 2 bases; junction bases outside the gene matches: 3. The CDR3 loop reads CASSRLAGGAYNEQFF. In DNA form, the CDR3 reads TGTGCCAGCAGCCGACTAGCGGGGGGCGCCTACAATGAGCAGTTCTTC.

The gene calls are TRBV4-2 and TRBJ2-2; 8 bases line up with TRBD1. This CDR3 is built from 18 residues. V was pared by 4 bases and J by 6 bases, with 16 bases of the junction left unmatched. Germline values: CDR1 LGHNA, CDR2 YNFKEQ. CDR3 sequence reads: CASSPRGRDRLLAGELFF. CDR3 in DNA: TGTGCCAGCAGCCCCCGAGGACGGGACAGGTTGTTAGCCGGGGAGCTGTTTTTT.

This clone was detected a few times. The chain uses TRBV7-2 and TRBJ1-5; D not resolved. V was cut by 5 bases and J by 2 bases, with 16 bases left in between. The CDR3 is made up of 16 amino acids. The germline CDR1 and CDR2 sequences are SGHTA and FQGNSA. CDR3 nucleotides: TGTGCCAGCAGCACATCAGATAGGGAGGGCAATCAGCCCCAGCATTTT. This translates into CASSTSDREGNQPQHF.